Listed here is a single T cell receptor (beta chain). The sample is drawn from a study of blood T cell repertoires in COVID-19. Turning to the study itself: Collection of acute and convalescent COVID-19 samples took place in the United States, Italy and Spain. The analysed material was cDNA or gDNA that came from T cells, B-cell-depleted T cells, or PBMCs.

Participant reports of clinical history set cohort assignment. Recovery meant two consecutive negative NP/OP PCR tests, professional clearance, or resolved symptoms. The CDR3 runs to 18 residues. The V segment lost 0 bases and the J segment 3 bases; nucleotides outside the gene matches: 9. Germline V lookup: CDR1 MNHNS, CDR2 SASEGT. Produced via immunoSEQ multiplex PCR; TCRdb's table is partial and in-frame only. Of hundreds of thousands of clones listed, 85% to 90% are singletons. This receptor was identified in a man aged 30 to 45 who had recovered from COVID-19. Sequenced: PBMCs or T cells enriched from blood (not recorded which). The rearrangement joins TRBV6-1 to TRBJ1-3, with 9 bases matching TRBD1. Here the CDR3 reads CASSEADPGTGFGNTIYF. The CDR3 DNA reads as TGTGCCAGCAGTGAAGCCGACCCCGGGACAGGGTTTGGAAACACCATATATTTT.